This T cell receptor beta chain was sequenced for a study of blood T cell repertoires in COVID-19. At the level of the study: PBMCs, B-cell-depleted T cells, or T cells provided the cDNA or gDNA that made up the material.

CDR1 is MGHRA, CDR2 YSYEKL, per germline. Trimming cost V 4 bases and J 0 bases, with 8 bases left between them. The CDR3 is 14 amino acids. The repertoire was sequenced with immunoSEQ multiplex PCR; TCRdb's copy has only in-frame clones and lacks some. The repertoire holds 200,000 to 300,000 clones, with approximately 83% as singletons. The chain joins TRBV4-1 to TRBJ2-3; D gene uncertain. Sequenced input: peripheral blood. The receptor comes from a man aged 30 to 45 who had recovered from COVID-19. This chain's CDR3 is CASSRLSSTDTQYF. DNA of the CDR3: TGCGCCAGCAGCCGTTTATCTAGCACAGATACGCAGTATTTT.